These 24 T cell receptor beta chains came from one sample sequenced in a study of T cell repertoires and Cas9 in healthy adults. The repertoire was sequenced with immunoSEQ multiplex PCR; TCRdb's copy has only in-frame clones and lacks some. The repertoire consists of approximately 16,000 clones, with 89% occurring once and the leading ten covering over 2%. Sequencing was done on a sample of Tregs (CD4+, CD25+, CD127-, CD137-, CD154-) from PBMCs; culture status not recorded. The receptors stem from a human donor in good health.

With regard to this clone: A junction boundary mismatches the germline segment, possibly from a read error. The V and J genes are TRBV5-6 and TRBJ1-2; weak D call: TRBD1 (5 bases). The CDR3 length is 15 residues. Germline lookup yields CDR1 SGHDT and CDR2 YYEEEE. This chain's CDR3 is CASSLPNTVQGGNTF. The CDR3 DNA is TGTGCCAGCAGCTTGCCTAACACGGTTCAGGGTGGCAACACCTTC.

This clone occurred once. V and J are TRBV28 and TRBJ1-2, with D perhaps matching TRBD1 (5 bases). The CDR3 runs to 8 residues. CDR1 MDHEN and CDR2 SYDVKM come from the germline V gene. Deletions cut 10 bases from V and 14 bases from J, with 11 bases between. The chain's CDR3 is CATGGATF. CDR3 nucleotide sequence: TGTGCCACCGGAGGGGCAACCTTC.

The J gene is TRBJ2-3, the V gene TRBV5-1; TRBD2 matches 12 bases. Looked up from germline, CDR1 is SGHRS and CDR2 is YFSETQ. The ends lost 0 bases at V and 3 bases at J; junction bases unmatched: 2. The CDR3 contains 16 residues. CDR3 protein: CASSLATSGGTDTQYF. The CDR3 DNA reads TGCGCCAGCAGCTTGGCGACTAGCGGGGGTACAGATACGCAGTATTTT.

The V call is TRBV14, the J call TRBJ2-1, with D possibly matching TRBD2 (5 bases). CDR3 length: 11 amino acids. The V end was cut by 2 bases, the J end by 12 bases, with 8 bases between. Germline V lookup: CDR1 SGHDN, CDR2 FVKESK. CDR3 loop: CASSQFGRQFF. CDR3 nucleotide sequence: TGTGCCAGCAGCCAATTTGGGAGGCAGTTCTTC.

This chain links TRBV7-2 with TRBJ1-6; D might be TRBD1 (5 bases). The germline gives CDR1 SGHTA, CDR2 FQGNSA. This CDR3 has 19 residues. The V end lost 3 bases, the J end lost 8 bases, and 26 bases lay between the germline ends. The CDR3 region is CASSFGGAGTQVGYSPLHF. CDR3 bases: TGTGCCAGCAGCTTCGGTGGGGCCGGGACTCAAGTAGGATATTCACCCCTCCACTTT.

This chain joins TRBV5-1 and TRBJ1-5, with D possibly matching TRBD1 (6 bases). The CDR3 consists of 13 residues. V was pared by 5 bases and J by 7 bases, with 13 bases between. In germline, CDR1 is SGHRS, CDR2 YFSETQ. CDR3 amino acids: CASRRGAGQPQHF. For the CDR3, the DNA is TGCGCCAGCAGACGGGGGGCAGGACAGCCCCAGCATTTT.

V is TRBV6-5 and J is TRBJ2-3; TRBD2 is a possible D gene (5 bases). The CDR3 loop spans 14 amino acids. From germline, CDR1 is MNHEY and CDR2 SVGAGI. Trimming removed 3 bases at V and 1 base at J, with 8 bases between. The CDR3 here is CASSYLEGTDTQYF. CDR3 sequence (DNA): TGTGCCAGCAGTTATTTGGAGGGCACAGATACGCAGTATTTT.

This sequence joins TRBV7-2 and TRBJ2-1, with D unresolved. CDR1 SGHTA and CDR2 FQGNSA come from the germline V gene. The CDR3 runs to 12 residues. V was clipped by 3 bases and J by 3 bases, with 3 bases between them. Written as DNA, the CDR3 is TGTGCCAGCAGCTTGGACTACAATGAGCAGTTCTTC. Its translation: CASSLDYNEQFF.

The rearrangement links TRBV6-5 to TRBJ1-5, with TRBD1 identical over 7 bases. The germline V gene encodes CDR1 MNHEY and CDR2 SVGAGI. The ends lost 6 bases at V and 8 bases at J; junction bases unmatched: 10. CDR3 length: 14 amino acids. CDR3 in amino acids: CASSATGNVEPQHF. DNA of the CDR3: TGTGCCAGCAGCGCGACAGGGAATGTAGAGCCCCAGCATTTT.

This chain links TRBV18 with TRBJ1-1, with a tentative D call TRBD1 (6 bases). The CDR3 runs 15 residues. The V end lost 7 bases, the J end lost 3 bases, and 18 bases lay between the germline ends. The V gene's germline CDR1 is KGHSH and CDR2 LQKENI. CDR3 in DNA: TGTGCCAGCTACCGGGGGGGCGCGGAGTACACTGAAGCTTTCTTT. Its protein product is CASYRGGAEYTEAFF.

The chain combines TRBV5-1 with TRBJ1-1; no firm D call. The V and J ends lost 1 base and 0 bases respectively, with 7 bases between them. In germline, CDR1 is SGHRS, CDR2 YFSETQ. This CDR3 has 14 amino acids. For the CDR3, the DNA is TGCGCCAGCAGCTTGCCTCGCATGAACACTGAAGCTTTCTTT. It translates to CASSLPRMNTEAFF.

This chain joins TRBV5-1 and TRBJ2-7, with D possibly being TRBD1 or TRBD2 (5 bases each). The V and J ends lost 4 bases and 5 bases respectively, with 19 bases between them. The germline CDR1 and CDR2 sequences are SGHRS and YFSETQ. CDR3 length equals 15 residues. The CDR3 loop is CASSPLGEWSDEQYF. CDR3 in DNA: TGCGCCAGCAGCCCTTTGGGGGAGTGGTCCGACGAGCAGTACTTC.

The J gene is TRBJ1-1, the V gene TRBV28, with D perhaps matching TRBD1 (5 bases). This CDR3 is built from 12 residues. V lost 5 bases to trimming and J lost 10 bases, with 14 bases between them. Germline CDR1 and CDR2: MDHEN and SYDVKM. This CDR3 is CASSPHRSGAFF. In DNA form, the CDR3 reads TGTGCCAGCAGTCCCCACAGGTCAGGAGCTTTCTTT.

The gene calls are TRBV5-6 and TRBJ1-2, with 8 bases aligning to TRBD1. CDR1 is SGHDT, CDR2 YYEEEE, per germline. V shed 4 bases and J 5 bases; nucleotides not matched to a gene: 10. The length of the CDR3 is 15 residues. The CDR3 DNA follows: TGTGCCAGCAGCCCCAAGGACAGGGTGTGGTATGGCTACACCTTC. Translation gives CASSPKDRVWYGYTF.

Worth noting for this clone: Because the CDR3 is missing its conserved closing phenylalanine or tryptophan, this is likely a read error. The J gene is TRBJ2-7, the V gene TRBV28; no clear D. Germline loops: CDR1 MDHEN, CDR2 SYDVKM. Between the trimmed V and J ends, which lost 0 bases and 5 bases, there was a span of 11 bases. This CDR3 is 14 amino acids long. The CDR3 sequence: CASSLWAFADEQYL. As DNA, the CDR3 is TGTGCCAGCAGTTTATGGGCCTTCGCGGACGAGCAGTACCTC.

The V call is TRBV6-5, the J call TRBJ1-6; no reliable D call. The germline V gene has CDR1 MNHEY and CDR2 SVGAGI. V gave up 5 bases and J gave up 7 bases, with 9 bases separating them. This CDR3 is 13 amino acids long. The CDR3 loop is CASSETTNSPLHF. In DNA form, the CDR3 reads TGTGCCAGCAGTGAAACGACCAATTCACCCCTCCACTTT.

The chain recombines TRBV7-2 with TRBJ1-2; no clear D gene. CDR1 is SGHTA and CDR2 is FQGNSA in the germline V gene. The V end lost 5 bases, the J end lost 2 bases, and 12 bases lay between the germline ends. The CDR3 totals 14 residues. CDR3 sequence: CASSQNGVNYGYTF. In nucleotides, the CDR3 is TGTGCCAGCAGCCAGAATGGGGTGAACTATGGCTACACCTTC.

The J gene is TRBJ2-3, the V gene TRBV7-2; 11 bases map to TRBD2. V lost 5 bases and J lost 3; bases outside the gene matches: 7. CDR1 and CDR2 (germline): SGHTA, FQGNSA. This CDR3 comprises 16 residues. CDR3 region: CASSRNSGGATDTQYF. CDR3 in DNA: TGTGCCAGCAGCAGAAATAGCGGGGGGGCGACAGATACGCAGTATTTT.

J is TRBJ2-3 and V is TRBV19; D possibly corresponds to TRBD2 (6 bases). V lost 3 bases, J lost 10 bases, and 14 bases lay in between. The V gene's germline CDR1 is LNHDA and CDR2 SQIVND (reference sequence). The CDR3 covers 13 residues. The CDR3 sequence is CASSINDPGAQYF. DNA of the CDR3: TGTGCCAGTAGTATTAACGACCCGGGGGCGCAGTATTTT.

V is TRBV5-5 and J is TRBJ2-1; D possibly matches TRBD1 or TRBD2 (5 bases each). In germline, CDR1 is SGHKS, CDR2 YYEKEE (reference sequence). The CDR3 length is 12 residues. Trimming left V 7 bases short and J 6 bases short, with 11 bases between. The CDR3 DNA reads as TGTGCCAGCTGGGACGGAATCAATGAGCAGTTCTTC. The encoded protein is CASWDGINEQFF.

The V gene is TRBV6-6, the J gene TRBJ1-6; D perhaps matches TRBD1 (5 bases). Germline CDR1 is MNHNY and CDR2 is SVGAGI (reference sequence). There are 15 residues in the CDR3. V lost 0 bases and J 7 bases, leaving 10 bases between the germline ends. The CDR3 region has the DNA TGTGCCAGCAGTTACTCGGGACTTAAGAATTCACCCCTCCACTTT. This gives the protein CASSYSGLKNSPLHF.

The chain carries TRBV7-2 and TRBJ2-5; a possible D gene is TRBD2 (5 bases). V was cut by 2 bases and J by 5 bases, with 12 bases left in between. CDR1 and CDR2 from the germline V gene are SGHTA and FQGNSA. This CDR3 is built from 14 residues. In nucleotides, the CDR3 is TGTGCCAGCAGCTTAAGGGAGCGCACGGAGACCCAGTACTTC. It encodes CASSLRERTETQYF.

This rearrangement joins TRBV28 to TRBJ2-5; D may be TRBD1 (5 bases). Germline loops: CDR1 MDHEN, CDR2 SYDVKM. This CDR3 is 13 amino acids long. Trimming stripped 1 base from V and 7 bases from J, with 10 bases between. Written as DNA, the CDR3 is TGTGCCAGCAGTTTATCAGGGCGCGGGACCCAGTACTTC. It is translated as CASSLSGRGTQYF.

This clone was seen more than once but under ten times. The chain links TRBV19 to TRBJ1-2; 9 positions agree with TRBD1. V lost 6 bases, J lost 6 bases, and 5 bases stayed unmatched. CDR1 and CDR2 (germline): LNHDA, SQIVND (reference sequence). The CDR3 has 13 residues. The CDR3 loop is CASSRQGVDGYTF. The CDR3 region has the DNA TGTGCCAGTAGCCGACAGGGGGTCGATGGCTACACCTTC. Drawing the rest from reference TRBV19 and TRBJ1-2, the complete variable domain is DGGITQSPKYLFRKEGQNVTLSCEQNLNHDAMYWYRQDPGQGLRLIYYSQIVNDFQKGDIAEGYSVSREKKESFPLTVTSAQKNPTAFYLCASSRQGVDGYTFGSGTRLTVV.